The T cell receptor (beta chain) described here comes from a study of blood T cell repertoires in COVID-19. Patients of the Seattle cohort, enrolled during active infection, were followed longitudinally. Unmatched junction bases numbered 8, after V lost 4 bases and J lost 6 bases. The CDR3 length is 14 residues. CDR1 and CDR2 from the germline V gene are SGHTA and FQGNSA. Generated by immunoSEQ multiplex PCR, the TCRdb table keeps only in-frame clones and is missing some. The data hold 400,000 to 450,000 clones, with around 89% observed a single time. The clonotype was recovered from a woman aged 45-65 years with COVID-19, enrolled during active disease. The chain has TRBV7-2 and TRBJ1-1, with 7 nucleotides matching TRBD1. Sequences were obtained from peripheral blood. This CDR3 reads CASSWRTGSSEAFF. As DNA, the CDR3 is TGTGCCAGCAGCTGGCGGACAGGTTCATCTGAAGCTTTCTTT.